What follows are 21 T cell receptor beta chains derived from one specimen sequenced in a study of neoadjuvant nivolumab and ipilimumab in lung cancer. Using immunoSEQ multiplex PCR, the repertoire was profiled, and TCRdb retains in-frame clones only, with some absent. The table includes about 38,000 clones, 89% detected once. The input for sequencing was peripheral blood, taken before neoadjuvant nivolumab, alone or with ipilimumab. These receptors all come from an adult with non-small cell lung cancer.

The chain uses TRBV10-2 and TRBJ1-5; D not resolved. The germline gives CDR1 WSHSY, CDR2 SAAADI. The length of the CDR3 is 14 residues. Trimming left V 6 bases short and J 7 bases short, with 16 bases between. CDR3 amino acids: CASSSPDGGQPQHF. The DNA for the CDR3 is TGCGCCAGCAGCTCCCCTGACGGTGGGCAGCCCCAGCATTTT.

The CDR3 loop is CASSWGQAYNEQFF. The CDR3 region has the DNA TGTGCCAGCAGTTGGGGACAGGCCTACAATGAGCAGTTCTTC. This chain links TRBV6-5 with TRBJ2-1; TRBD1 agrees at 8 bases. Germline CDR1 reads MNHEY; CDR2 reads SVGAGI. Unmatched junction bases numbered 1, after V lost 4 bases and J lost 2 bases. This CDR3 comprises 14 residues.

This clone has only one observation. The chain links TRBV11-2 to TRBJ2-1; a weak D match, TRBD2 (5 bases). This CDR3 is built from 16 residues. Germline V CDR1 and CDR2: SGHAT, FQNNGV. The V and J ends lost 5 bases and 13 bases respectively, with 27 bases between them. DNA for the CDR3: TGTGCCAGCAGCCCGGGTGGTGTGGGCGGGTGGATTCGTCAGTTCTTC. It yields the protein CASSPGGVGGWIRQFF.

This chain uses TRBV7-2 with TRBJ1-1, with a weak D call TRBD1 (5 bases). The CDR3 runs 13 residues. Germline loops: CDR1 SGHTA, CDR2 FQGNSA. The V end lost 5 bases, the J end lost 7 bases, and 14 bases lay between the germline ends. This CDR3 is CASSHFRQGEAFF. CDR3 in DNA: TGTGCCAGCAGCCATTTTAGGCAGGGTGAAGCTTTCTTT. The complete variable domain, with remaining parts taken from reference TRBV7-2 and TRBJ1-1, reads GAGVSQSPSNKVTEKGKDVELRCDPISGHTALYWYRQSLGQGLEFLIYFQGNSAPDKSGLPSDRFSAERTGGSVSTLTIQRTQQEDSAVYLCASSHFRQGEAFFGQGTRLTVV.

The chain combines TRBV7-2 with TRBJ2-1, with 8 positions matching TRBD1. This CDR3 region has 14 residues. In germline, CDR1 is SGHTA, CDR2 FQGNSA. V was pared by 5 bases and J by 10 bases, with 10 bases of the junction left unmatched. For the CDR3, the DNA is TGTGCCAGCAGCCCACCCGACAGGGGAAGAGAGCAGTTCTTC. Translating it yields CASSPPDRGREQFF.

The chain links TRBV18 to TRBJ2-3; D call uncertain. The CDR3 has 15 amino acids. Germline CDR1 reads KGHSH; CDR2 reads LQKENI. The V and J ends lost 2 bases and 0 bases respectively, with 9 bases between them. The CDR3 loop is CASSPTASSTDTQYF. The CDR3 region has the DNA TGTGCCAGCTCACCAACGGCCTCTAGCACAGATACGCAGTATTTT.

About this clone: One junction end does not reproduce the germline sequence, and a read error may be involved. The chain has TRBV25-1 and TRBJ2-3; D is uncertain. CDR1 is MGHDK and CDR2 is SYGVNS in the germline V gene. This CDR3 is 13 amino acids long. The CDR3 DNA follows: TGTGCCAGCAGTGAACAGTGGGCTGGGATAAGGTTTTTT. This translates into CASSEQWAGIRFF.

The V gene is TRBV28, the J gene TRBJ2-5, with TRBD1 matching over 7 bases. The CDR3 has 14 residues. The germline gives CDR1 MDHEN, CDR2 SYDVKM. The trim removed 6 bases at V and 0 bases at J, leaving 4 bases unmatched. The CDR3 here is CASSSGQDQETQYF. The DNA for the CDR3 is TGTGCCAGCAGCTCCGGACAGGACCAAGAGACCCAGTACTTC.

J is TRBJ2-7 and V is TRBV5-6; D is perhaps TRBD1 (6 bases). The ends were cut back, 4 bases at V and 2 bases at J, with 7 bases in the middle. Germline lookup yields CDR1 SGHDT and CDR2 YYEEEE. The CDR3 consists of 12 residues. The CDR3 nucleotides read TGTGCCAGCAGCCGGGACACCTACGAGCAGTACTTC. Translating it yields CASSRDTYEQYF.

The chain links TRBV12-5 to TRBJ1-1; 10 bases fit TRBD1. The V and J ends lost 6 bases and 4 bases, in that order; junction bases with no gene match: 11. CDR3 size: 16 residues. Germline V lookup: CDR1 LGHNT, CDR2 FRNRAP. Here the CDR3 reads CASGLDRGLAGTEAFF. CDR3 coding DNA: TGTGCTAGTGGCTTAGACAGGGGGCTGGCAGGCACTGAAGCTTTCTTT.

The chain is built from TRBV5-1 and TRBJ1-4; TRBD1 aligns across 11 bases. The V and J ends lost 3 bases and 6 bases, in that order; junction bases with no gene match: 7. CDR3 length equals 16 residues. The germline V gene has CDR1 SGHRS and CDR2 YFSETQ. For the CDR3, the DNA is TGCGCCAGCAGCTCCCAACCGGGACAGGGGGATGAAAAACTGTTTTTT. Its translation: CASSSQPGQGDEKLFF.

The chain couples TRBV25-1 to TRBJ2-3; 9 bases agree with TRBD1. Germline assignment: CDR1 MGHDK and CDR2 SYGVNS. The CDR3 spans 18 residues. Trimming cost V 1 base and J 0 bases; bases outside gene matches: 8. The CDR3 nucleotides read TGTGCCAGCAGTGAATTGGACAGGGGAGTATTTAGCACAGATACGCAGTATTTT. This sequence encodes CASSELDRGVFSTDTQYF.

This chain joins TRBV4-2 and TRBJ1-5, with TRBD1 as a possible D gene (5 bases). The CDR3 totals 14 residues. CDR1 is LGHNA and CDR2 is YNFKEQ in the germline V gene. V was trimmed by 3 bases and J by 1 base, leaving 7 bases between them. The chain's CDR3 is CASSHWGSNQPQHF. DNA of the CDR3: TGTGCCAGCAGCCATTGGGGCAGCAATCAGCCCCAGCATTTT.

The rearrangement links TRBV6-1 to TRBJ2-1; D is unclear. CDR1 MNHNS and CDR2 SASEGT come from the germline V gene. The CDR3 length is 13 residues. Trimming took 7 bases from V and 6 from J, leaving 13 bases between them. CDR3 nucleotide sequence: TGTGCCAGCATACAGTGGATGGGCAATGAGCAGTTCTTC. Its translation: CASIQWMGNEQFF.

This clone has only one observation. The CDR3 region is CASIRRGLPNGYTF. The CDR3 DNA sequence: TGTGCCAGCATCCGACGGGGACTACCTAATGGCTACACCTTC. The V and J genes are TRBV5-8 and TRBJ1-2, with D maybe TRBD1 (5 bases). From germline, CDR1 is SGHTS and CDR2 YDEGEE. The CDR3 is 14 residues long. The V end was cut by 6 bases, the J end by 6 bases, with 18 bases between.

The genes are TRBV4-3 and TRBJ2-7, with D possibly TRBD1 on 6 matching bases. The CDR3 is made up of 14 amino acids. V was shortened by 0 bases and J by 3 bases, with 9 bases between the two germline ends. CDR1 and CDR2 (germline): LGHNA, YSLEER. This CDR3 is CASSQESTGYEQYF. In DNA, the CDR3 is TGCGCCAGCAGCCAAGAGTCGACAGGCTACGAGCAGTACTTC.

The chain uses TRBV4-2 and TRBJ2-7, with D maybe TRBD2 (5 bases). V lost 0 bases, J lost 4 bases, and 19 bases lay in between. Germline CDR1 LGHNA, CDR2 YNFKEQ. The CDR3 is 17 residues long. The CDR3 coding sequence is TGTGCCAGCAGCCAAGACCGAGGTAGAACTAGTCCATACGAGCAGTACTTC. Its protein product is CASSQDRGRTSPYEQYF.

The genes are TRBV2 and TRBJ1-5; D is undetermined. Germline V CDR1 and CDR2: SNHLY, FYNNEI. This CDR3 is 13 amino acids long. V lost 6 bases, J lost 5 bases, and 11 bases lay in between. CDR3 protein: CASSLTGYQPQHF. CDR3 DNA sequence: TGTGCCAGCAGCCTGACGGGCTATCAGCCCCAGCATTTT.

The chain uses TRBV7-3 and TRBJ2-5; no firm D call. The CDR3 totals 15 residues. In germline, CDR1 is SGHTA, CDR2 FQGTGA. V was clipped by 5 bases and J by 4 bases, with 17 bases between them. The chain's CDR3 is CASSKTGIIGETQYF. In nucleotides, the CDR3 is TGTGCCAGCAGCAAAACCGGAATAATAGGAGAGACCCAGTACTTC.

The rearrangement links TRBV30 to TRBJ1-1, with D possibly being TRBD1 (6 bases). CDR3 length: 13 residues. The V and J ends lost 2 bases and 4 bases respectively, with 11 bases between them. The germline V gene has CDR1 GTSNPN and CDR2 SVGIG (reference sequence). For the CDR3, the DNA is TGTGCCTGGAGTACCACAGGGCTCACTGAAGCTTTCTTT. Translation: CAWSTTGLTEAFF.

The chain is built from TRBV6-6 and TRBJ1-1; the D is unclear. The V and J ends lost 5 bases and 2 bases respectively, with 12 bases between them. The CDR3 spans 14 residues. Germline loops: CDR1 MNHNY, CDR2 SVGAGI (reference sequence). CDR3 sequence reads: CASSRPPANTEAFF. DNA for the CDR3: TGTGCCAGCAGTCGCCCCCCGGCCAACACTGAAGCTTTCTTT.